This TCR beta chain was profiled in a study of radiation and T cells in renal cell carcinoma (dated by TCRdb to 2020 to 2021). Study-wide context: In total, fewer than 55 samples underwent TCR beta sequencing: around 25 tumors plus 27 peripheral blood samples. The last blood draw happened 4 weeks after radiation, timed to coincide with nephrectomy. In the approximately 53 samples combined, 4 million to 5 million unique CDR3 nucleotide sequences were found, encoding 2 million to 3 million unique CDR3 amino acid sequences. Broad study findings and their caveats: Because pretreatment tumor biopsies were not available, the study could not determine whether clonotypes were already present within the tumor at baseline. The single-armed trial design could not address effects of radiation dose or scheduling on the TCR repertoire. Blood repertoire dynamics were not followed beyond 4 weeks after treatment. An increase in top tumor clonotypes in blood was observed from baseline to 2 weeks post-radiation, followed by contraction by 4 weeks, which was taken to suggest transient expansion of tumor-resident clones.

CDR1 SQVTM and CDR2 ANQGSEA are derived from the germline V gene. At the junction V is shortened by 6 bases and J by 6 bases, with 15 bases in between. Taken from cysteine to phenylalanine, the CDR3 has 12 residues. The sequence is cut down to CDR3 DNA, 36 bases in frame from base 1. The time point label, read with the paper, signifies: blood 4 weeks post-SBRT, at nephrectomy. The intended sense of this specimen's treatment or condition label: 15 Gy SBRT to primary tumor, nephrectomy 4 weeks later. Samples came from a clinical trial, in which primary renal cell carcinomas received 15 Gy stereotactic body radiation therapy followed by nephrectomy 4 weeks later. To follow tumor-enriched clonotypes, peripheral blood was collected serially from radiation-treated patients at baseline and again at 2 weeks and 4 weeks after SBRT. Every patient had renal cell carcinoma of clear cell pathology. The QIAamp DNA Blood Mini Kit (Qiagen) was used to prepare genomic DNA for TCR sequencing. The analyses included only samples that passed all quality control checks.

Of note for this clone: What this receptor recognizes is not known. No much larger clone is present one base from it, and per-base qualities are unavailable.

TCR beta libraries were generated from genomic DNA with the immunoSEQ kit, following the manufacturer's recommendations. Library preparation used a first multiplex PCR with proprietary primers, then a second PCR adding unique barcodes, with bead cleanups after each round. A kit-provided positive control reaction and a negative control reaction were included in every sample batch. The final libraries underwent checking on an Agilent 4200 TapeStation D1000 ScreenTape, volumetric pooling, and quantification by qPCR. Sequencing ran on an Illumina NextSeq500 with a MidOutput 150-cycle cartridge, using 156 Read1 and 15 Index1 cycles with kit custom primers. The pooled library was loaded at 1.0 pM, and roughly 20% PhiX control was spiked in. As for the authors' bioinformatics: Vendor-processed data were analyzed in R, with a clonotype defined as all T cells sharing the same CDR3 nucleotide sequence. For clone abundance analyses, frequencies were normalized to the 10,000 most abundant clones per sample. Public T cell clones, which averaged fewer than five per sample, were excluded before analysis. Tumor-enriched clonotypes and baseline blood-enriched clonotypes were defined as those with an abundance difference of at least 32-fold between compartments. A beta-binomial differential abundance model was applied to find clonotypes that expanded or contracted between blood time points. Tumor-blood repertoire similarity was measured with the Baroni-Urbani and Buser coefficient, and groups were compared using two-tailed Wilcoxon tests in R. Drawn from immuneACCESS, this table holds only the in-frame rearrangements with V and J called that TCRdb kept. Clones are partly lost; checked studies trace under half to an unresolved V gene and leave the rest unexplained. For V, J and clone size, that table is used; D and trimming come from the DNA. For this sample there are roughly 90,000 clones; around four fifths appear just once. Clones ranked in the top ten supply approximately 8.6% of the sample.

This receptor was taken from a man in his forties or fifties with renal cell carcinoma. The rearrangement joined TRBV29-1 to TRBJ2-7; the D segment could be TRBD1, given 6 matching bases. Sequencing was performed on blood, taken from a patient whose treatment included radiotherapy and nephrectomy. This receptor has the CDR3 CSVGAGVGEQYF. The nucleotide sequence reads TGCAGCGTAGGGGCAGGGGTGGGCGAGCAGTACTTC.